This T cell receptor beta chain appears in the sequencing data of a study of OX40 agonist ivuxolimab in advanced cancers. Study in general: Dose-escalation patients were diagnosed with hepatocellular carcinoma, melanoma, renal cell cancer or head and neck cancer.

The method was immunoSEQ multiplex PCR; TCRdb's version includes in-frame clones alone and lacks a portion of them. The sample has tens of thousands of clones; 82% are singletons. The CDR3 covers 13 residues. Germline V gene lookup returns CDR1 MNHNS and CDR2 SASEGT. V was pared by 3 bases and J by 10 bases, with 13 bases between. J is TRBJ2-1 and V is TRBV6-1; D remains unclear. This sample comprised CD4+ or CD8+ T cells sorted from blood, obtained in a trial of the OX40 agonist ivuxolimab. The TCR sequence derives from an adult with an advanced solid tumor such as melanoma, head and neck, liver or kidney cancer. The CDR3 here is CASSDARLQEQFF. DNA of the CDR3: TGTGCCAGCAGTGACGCACGGCTCCAAGAGCAGTTCTTC.